This T cell receptor beta chain was recovered during a study of long-term antiretroviral therapy in people with HIV. The CDR3 runs to 15 residues. Germline values: CDR1 SGHNT, CDR2 YYREEE (reference sequence). The V and J ends lost 6 bases and 1 base respectively, with 14 bases between them. Researchers report immunoSEQ v3.0 was run at survey level. TCRdb keeps only in-frame clones here, not all; method: immunoSEQ multiplex PCR. The sample consists of about 21,000 clones, roughly 84% of them appearing once. V usage is TRBV5-4 and J usage is TRBJ2-1; weak D call: TRBD2 (7 bases). The sample here was unsorted PBMCs, taken 1.3 years after starting antiretroviral therapy. This TCR was recovered from a man in his 60s with HIV. CDR3 amino acids: CASTLGGGSYNEQFF. DNA for the CDR3: TGTGCCAGCACCCTGGGAGGGGGATCCTACAATGAGCAGTTCTTC.